The clone carrying this TCR beta chain was detected many times. Its antigen is unidentified. Uncontrolled infection, other autoimmune disease, pregnancy or lactation barred patients from enrollment. The source of the sample is a study of T cells in Graves' hyperthyroidism and ophthalmopathy. Overall study results and limits: Among thyroid clonotypes expanded above 0.001, most also appeared in blood.

Amplification of TCR beta CDR3 regions used RNA as the template. TCR CDR3 underwent first-round RT-PCR with the HTBI primer set. From the multiplex PCR reads, TCRdb called clonotypes with MiXCR, one entry per CDR3 protein. The data hold around 720,000 distinct CDR3 sequences, with about a third observed a single time. The source of this sequence is a woman in her thirties or forties with Graves' hyperthyroidism. Sequenced sample: blood.

CDR3 nucleotides: TGTGCCAGCAGTGACTTGCGGAACACTGAAGCTTTCTTT. It codes for CASSDLRNTEAFF. The V gene is TRBV25-1, the J gene TRBJ1-1; D call uncertain. In germline, CDR1 is MGHDK, CDR2 SYGVNS. The length of the CDR3 is 13 residues. Between the trimmed V and J ends, which lost 3 bases and 1 base, there was a span of 6 bases.